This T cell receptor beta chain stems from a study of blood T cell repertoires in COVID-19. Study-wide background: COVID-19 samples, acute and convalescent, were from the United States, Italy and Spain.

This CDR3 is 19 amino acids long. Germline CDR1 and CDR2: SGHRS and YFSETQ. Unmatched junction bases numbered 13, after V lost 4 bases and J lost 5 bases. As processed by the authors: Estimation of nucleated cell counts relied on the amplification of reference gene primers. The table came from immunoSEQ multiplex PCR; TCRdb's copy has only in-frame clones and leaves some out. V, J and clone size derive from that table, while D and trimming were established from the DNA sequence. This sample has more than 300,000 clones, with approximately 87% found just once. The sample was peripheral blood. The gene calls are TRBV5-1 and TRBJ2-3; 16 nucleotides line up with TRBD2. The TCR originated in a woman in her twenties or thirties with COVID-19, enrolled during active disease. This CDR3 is CASSRGLAGGEMTGDTQYF. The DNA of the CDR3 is TGCGCCAGCAGCCGGGGACTAGCGGGAGGGGAAATGACAGGAGATACGCAGTATTTT.